This record covers a single T cell receptor beta chain. Its antigen is currently unknown. The protocol was immunoSEQ multiplex PCR, while the TCRdb copy is restricted to in-frame clones and leaves out a portion. The repertoire holds about 2.1 million clones, with just over 90% as singletons. The data stem from a study of shared clonotypes between healthy human individuals. Study-wide background: In total, the donors were a couple of women and a few men aged 18 to 49.

Study results and caveats: Sampling covered blood only; tissue repertoires likely differ. Generally, estimated richness proved larger in naive subsets than it did in memory subsets.

In the naive CD8 group, cells lacked CD45RO and were positively selected for CCR7, so terminally differentiated effector memory CD45RA+ cells were left out. Sequenced input: naive CD8+ T cells from PBMCs. The clonotype originates from a man aged 18 to 30 in good health. Some clones in this sample may be carry-over from other donors' samples.

The CDR3 loop is CASTISGFADTQYF. As DNA, the CDR3 is TGTGCCAGTACTATCTCGGGGTTTGCAGATACGCAGTATTTT. The chain joins TRBV19 to TRBJ2-3, with D tentatively TRBD2 (5 bases). The CDR3 is 14 residues long. Germline CDR1 LNHDA, CDR2 SQIVND (reference sequence). Trimming shortened V by 7 bases and J by 4 bases, and 15 bases separated the two germline ends.